The T cell receptor (beta chain) under discussion was sequenced for a study of blood T cell repertoires in COVID-19. On the study more broadly: Acute and convalescent COVID-19 specimens originated in the United States, Italy and Spain. PBMCs, B-cell-depleted T cells, or T cells were the source of the cDNA or gDNA that made up the material.

The table came from immunoSEQ multiplex PCR; TCRdb's copy has only in-frame clones and leaves some out. Among tens of thousands of clones, about 80% were seen once, and the ten largest hold roughly 45%. V dropped 2 bases and J dropped 4; count of bases not matched to a gene: 13. The germline CDR1 and CDR2 sequences are MNHEY and SVGEGT. The CDR3 sequence is 18 residues long. This clone was observed once. The TCR originated in a human donor in a cohort sampled during active COVID-19. The rearrangement uses TRBV6-2 or TRBV6-3 and TRBJ2-3; TRBD2 agrees at 9 bases. Sequencing was done on a sample of peripheral blood. DNA of the CDR3: TGTGCCAGCAGTTACGAGGAGGCTAGCGGGATTGTGGCAGATACGCAGTATTTT. Encoded protein: CASSYEEASGIVADTQYF.